Below, one T cell receptor (beta chain) is given with its context. The antigen remains undetermined. Measured with immunoSEQ multiplex PCR; TCRdb has only the in-frame clones, and not every one. This table holds fewer than 350,000 clones, approximately 87% found once. Trimming stripped 3 bases from V and 4 bases from J, with 6 bases between. The CDR3 has 13 residues. Per the germline V gene, CDR1 is LNHDA and CDR2 is SQIVND (reference sequence). This specimen belongs to a study of cytomegalovirus exposure and HLA in healthy donors. Study results and caveats: Among the CMV-associated chains, a few were confirmed in vitro as specific for CMV antigens. The authors listed some 150 TCR beta chains as cytomegalovirus-associated.

The sample taken for sequencing was PBMCs. This TCR came from a woman between 18 and 29 years old in good health and CMV-seronegative. The chain is built from TRBV19 and TRBJ2-2, with a tentative D call TRBD1 (6 bases). The CDR3 DNA sequence: TGTGCCAGTAGTATGACAGGCACCGGGGAGCTGTTTTTT. Translated: CASSMTGTGELFF.